This T cell receptor (beta chain) is from a study of memory CD4+ T cells and cytomegalovirus serostatus. As for the study in general: Donors were healthy Belgian adults, 10 or so CMV seropositive and under 30 seronegative. Study-level findings and limits: Of roughly 180 reported CMV TCRbeta sequences, 55 to 80 were found in memory CD4+ repertoires. Repertoires predicted CMV serostatus with median bootstrapped AUC of about 0.96.

Details on this clone: Its antigen remains unknown.

The V end was cut by 0 bases, the J end by 7 bases, with 8 bases between. Per germline, CDR1 SGHNT and CDR2 YYREEE (reference sequence). CDR3 length: 12 amino acids. Single viable CD3+CD4+CD8-CD45RO+ cells were sorted as the memory CD4+ T cells. As processed by the authors: Out-of-frame sequences were removed, leaving 2,000,000 or so distinct TCRbeta sequences. Clones were read by immunoSEQ multiplex PCR, and TCRdb kept only the in-frame ones, dropping some. V and J calls and clone size are those listed in that table; D and trimming were worked out from the DNA. The sample lists around 50,000 clones; roughly 80% were seen once.

This TCR came from an adult in good health and CMV-seronegative. The material sequenced was memory CD4+ T cells from blood. The V call is TRBV5-4, the J call TRBJ2-7; D is ambiguous. CDR3 bases: TGTGCCAGCAGCTTGGTTAGGGCTGAGCAGTACTTC. This gives the protein CASSLVRAEQYF.